This TCR beta chain was identified during a study of blood T cell repertoires in COVID-19. Whole-study context: Acute and convalescent COVID-19 samples came from the United States, Italy and Spain. The cDNA or gDNA used as material had been derived from T cells, B-cell-depleted T cells, or PBMCs.

Trimming shortened V by 0 bases and J by 3 bases, and 7 bases separated the two germline ends. The CDR3 runs 13 residues. The germline V gene encodes CDR1 SGHNT and CDR2 YYREEE (reference sequence). This clone was detected only a few times. In the original analysis: Quantification of nucleated cells was approximated via reference gene primer amplification. Data came from immunoSEQ multiplex PCR; TCRdb stores just in-frame clones and leaves some out. That table gives V, J and clone size, and the DNA gave D and trimming. The repertoire has 81,000 or so clones, 86% of them found once; the top ten carry about 8.5%.

This TCR was sampled from a man over 45 with active COVID-19. V usage is TRBV5-4 and J usage is TRBJ2-7; D is possibly TRBD1 (6 bases). The source material was peripheral blood. The CDR3 spells CASSLGGGYEQYF. CDR3 coding DNA: TGTGCCAGCAGCTTGGGAGGGGGCTACGAGCAGTACTTC.